This TCR beta chain originates from a study of blood T cell repertoires in COVID-19. Across the whole study: The United States, Italy and Spain supplied acute and convalescent COVID-19 samples.

Per the authors' pipeline: Estimated nucleated cell counts came from reference gene primer amplification. Data came from immunoSEQ multiplex PCR; TCRdb stores just in-frame clones and leaves some out. That table furnishes V, J and clone size, whereas the DNA furnished D and trimming. The data contain 80,000 to 100,000 clones, about 80% of them seen just once; the ten biggest clones take up roughly 15%. The source material was peripheral blood. This TCR was recovered from a human donor in a cohort sampled during active COVID-19.

CDR3 coding DNA: TGCAGCTCCCGGGACAGGAACACCGGGGAGCTGTTTTTT. Translating it yields CSSRDRNTGELFF. The chain links TRBV29-1 to TRBJ2-2; 7 nucleotides line up with TRBD1. This CDR3 spans 13 amino acids. V gave up 8 bases and J gave up 1 base; unmatched junction bases: 4. Germline CDR1 reads SQVTM; CDR2 reads ANQGSEA.